This is a list of T cell receptor beta chains from one sample in a study of response to subunit inactivated influenza vaccine. Each CDR3 protein is one row after TCRdb ran MiXCR on the RT-PCR reads. The profile shows under 200,000 distinct CDR3 sequences, around 10% of them singletons. The starting material was CD8+ T cells sorted from PBMCs, obtained around 25 months after vaccination. The source of these receptors is a man between 50 and 70 years old who received an inactivated influenza vaccine. The CDR3 runs from the conserved cysteine through the conserved F or W. D genes are given only for firm matches. Size tells how often a clone was seen (once, few, many) or the class of an expanded clone, and some rows leave it out.

CDR3: CASSLLGQGNSHNEQFF; DNA: TGCGCCAGCAGCTTATTGGGACAGGGGAATTCCCATAATGAGCAGTTCTTC; V: TRBV5-1; D: TRBD1; size: many; J: TRBJ2-1
CDR3: CATSRGPIQPQHF; DNA: TGTGCCACCAGCAGAGGCCCCATTCAGCCCCAGCATTTT; V: TRBV15; D: .; size: .; J: TRBJ1-5
CDR3: CASSLDSGRAGYNEQFF; DNA: TGCGCCAGCAGCTTGGATAGCGGGAGGGCCGGGTACAATGAGCAGTTCTTC; V: TRBV5-1; D: TRBD2; size: .; J: TRBJ2-1
CDR3: CASSLGQENTEAFF; DNA: TGTGCCAGCAGCCTGGGACAGGAGAACACTGAAGCTTTCTTT; V: TRBV6-1; D: TRBD1; size: many; J: TRBJ1-1
CDR3: CASMLAGEQYF; DNA: TGTGCCAGCATGTTAGCTGGGGAGCAGTACTTC; V: TRBV27; D: .; size: .; J: TRBJ2-7
CDR3: CASSPETRDTQYF; DNA: TGTGCCAGCAGCCCCGAGACGAGGGATACGCAGTATTTT; V: TRBV27; D: .; size: few; J: TRBJ2-3
CDR3: CASSHVAGGRTGELFF; DNA: TGCGCCAGCAGCCACGTAGCGGGAGGTCGGACCGGGGAGCTGTTTTTT; V: TRBV4-3; D: TRBD2; size: .; J: TRBJ2-2
CDR3: CASSYRLAGELGADTQYF; DNA: TGTGCCAGCAGTTACCGGCTAGCGGGAGAGTTGGGAGCAGATACGCAGTATTTT; V: TRBV6-5; D: TRBD2; size: few; J: TRBJ2-3
CDR3: CSVEETSNTGELFF; DNA: TGCAGCGTTGAAGAAACTAGCAACACCGGGGAGCTGTTTTTT; V: TRBV29-1; D: .; size: many; J: TRBJ2-2
CDR3: CASSQDSSGANVLTF; DNA: TGCGCCAGCAGCCAAGACAGCTCTGGGGCCAACGTCCTGACTTTC; V: TRBV4-3; D: .; size: .; J: TRBJ2-6
CDR3: CAISENTPTGELFF; DNA: TGTGCCATCAGTGAGAACACCCCGACCGGGGAGCTGTTTTTT; V: TRBV10-3; D: .; size: .; J: TRBJ2-2
CDR3: CASSSVIGTSGGTDTQYF; DNA: TGTGCCAGCAGCTCAGTCATCGGGACTAGCGGGGGCACAGATACGCAGTATTTT; V: TRBV11-1; D: TRBD2; size: few; J: TRBJ2-3
CDR3: CSASAGDRYQPQHF; DNA: TGCAGTGCTAGTGCCGGGGACCGATATCAGCCCCAGCATTTT; V: TRBV20-1; D: .; size: few; J: TRBJ1-5
CDR3: CSARTVSSYEQYF; DNA: TGCAGTGCTAGGACCGTCAGCTCCTACGAGCAGTACTTC; V: TRBV20-1; D: .; size: many; J: TRBJ2-7
CDR3: CASSSPLVGEQYF; DNA: TGTGCCAGCAGCTCCCCCCTAGTGGGCGAGCAGTACTTC; V: TRBV7-9; D: .; size: many; J: TRBJ2-7
CDR3: CASALVRGSEQFF; DNA: TGTGCCAGCGCCCTTGTGCGGGGGAGTGAGCAGTTCTTC; V: TRBV6-1; D: TRBD2; size: .; J: TRBJ2-1
CDR3: CASSLPTGLPYNEQFF; DNA: TGTGCCAGCAGCCTACCAACAGGGTTGCCTTACAATGAGCAGTTCTTC; V: TRBV4-2; D: .; size: .; J: TRBJ2-1
CDR3: CAISHVLEGPYNEQFF; DNA: TGTGCCATCAGTCACGTACTAGAGGGCCCTTACAATGAGCAGTTCTTC; V: TRBV10-3; D: .; size: .; J: TRBJ2-1
CDR3: CARVAGELFF; DNA: TGTGCTAGGGTCGCCGGGGAGCTGTTTTTT; V: TRBV12-5; D: .; size: few; J: TRBJ2-2
CDR3: CASSLGGRNTIYF; DNA: TGTGCCAGCAGCTTGGGAGGCCGAAACACCATATATTTT; V: TRBV5-6; D: .; size: few; J: TRBJ1-3
CDR3: CASSWDRSEAFF; DNA: TGTGCCAGCAGCTGGGACAGATCTGAAGCTTTCTTT; V: TRBV11-2; D: TRBD1; size: .; J: TRBJ1-1
CDR3: CASSSVSGANVLTF; DNA: TGTGCCAGCAGTAGCGTATCTGGGGCCAACGTCCTGACTTTC; V: TRBV27; D: .; size: .; J: TRBJ2-6
CDR3: CATSTHRVEGHSGANVLTF; DNA: TGTGCCACCAGCACTCACAGAGTGGAGGGCCACTCTGGGGCCAACGTCCTGACTTTC; V: TRBV15; D: .; size: few; J: TRBJ2-6
CDR3: CSARSKGHYSGANVLTF; DNA: TGCAGTGCTAGATCCAAGGGACACTACTCTGGGGCCAACGTCCTGACTTTC; V: TRBV20-1; D: .; size: few; J: TRBJ2-6
CDR3: CASSSPLDSGEEQYF; DNA: TGTGCCAGCAGCTCTCCGCTGGACAGCGGGGAAGAGCAGTACTTC; V: TRBV5-6; D: .; size: many; J: TRBJ2-7
CDR3: CASSQGQPWSPGNEQFF; DNA: TGCGCCAGCAGCCAAGGCCAGCCGTGGTCTCCTGGAAATGAGCAGTTCTTC; V: TRBV4-1; D: .; size: .; J: TRBJ2-1
CDR3: CASSFSPHPTGELFF; DNA: TGTGCTAGCAGCTTTTCCCCTCACCCCACCGGGGAGCTGTTTTTT; V: TRBV7-7; D: .; size: once; J: TRBJ2-2
CDR3: CASSLKPYEQYF; DNA: TGTGCCAGCAGCTTAAAGCCCTACGAGCAGTACTTC; V: TRBV7-9; D: .; size: .; J: TRBJ2-7
CDR3: CASSLYYSARSGRGGELFF; DNA: TGTGCCAGCAGCCTATATTATTCCGCTCGATCAGGGCGAGGCGGGGAGCTGTTTTTT; V: TRBV11-2; D: .; size: few; J: TRBJ2-2
CDR3: CASSSGRTGELFF; DNA: TGTGCCAGCAGCTCGGGTCGCACCGGGGAGCTGTTTTTT; V: TRBV7-9; D: .; size: .; J: TRBJ2-2
CDR3: CSAPTSGSSYNEQFF; DNA: TGCAGTGCCCCTACTAGCGGGAGCTCCTACAATGAGCAGTTCTTC; V: TRBV20-1; D: TRBD2; size: few; J: TRBJ2-1
CDR3: CASSKGTSGYNEQFF; DNA: TGTGCCAGCAGCAAAGGGACTAGCGGATACAATGAGCAGTTCTTC; V: TRBV11-3; D: TRBD2; size: many; J: TRBJ2-1
CDR3: CASSYSSGGDWKLFF; DNA: TGTGCCAGCAGTTACTCGAGCGGGGGAGATTGGAAACTGTTTTTT; V: TRBV6-5; D: .; size: .; J: TRBJ1-4
CDR3: CASSLWDRGPYPPDTQYF; DNA: TGTGCCAGCAGTTTATGGGACAGGGGACCTTATCCTCCAGATACGCAGTATTTT; V: TRBV28; D: TRBD1; size: .; J: TRBJ2-3
CDR3: CASSLSDNEAFF; DNA: TGTGCCAGCAGCTTGTCAGACAATGAAGCTTTCTTT; V: TRBV5-6; D: .; size: .; J: TRBJ1-1
CDR3: CASSFGFPGGEQFF; DNA: TGTGCCAGCAGTTTCGGCTTCCCGGGGGGGGAGCAGTTCTTC; V: TRBV28; D: TRBD2; size: .; J: TRBJ2-1
CDR3: CASSQGWGAAYEQYF; DNA: TGCGCCAGCAGCCAAGGTTGGGGGGCCGCCTACGAGCAGTACTTC; V: TRBV4-3; D: .; size: .; J: TRBJ2-7
CDR3: CASSVGLYNSPLHF; DNA: TGTGCCAGCAGCGTGGGCCTCTATAATTCACCCCTCCACTTT; V: TRBV9; D: .; size: .; J: TRBJ1-6
CDR3: CASSYFGGLSEKLFF; DNA: TGTGCCAGCAGTTATTTCGGGGGGCTTTCCGAAAAACTGTTTTTT; V: TRBV6-5; D: .; size: .; J: TRBJ1-4
CDR3: CASSLVQGGTEAFF; DNA: TGTGCCAGCAGTTTAGTACAGGGCGGTACTGAAGCTTTCTTT; V: TRBV12-3/TRBV12-4; D: .; size: many; J: TRBJ1-1
CDR3: CASSLSPSNEQFF; DNA: TGTGCCAGCAGCTTATCTCCCAGCAATGAGCAGTTCTTC; V: TRBV7-9; D: .; size: few; J: TRBJ2-1
CDR3: CASSDSGLANNEQFF; DNA: TGTGCCAGCAGCGACTCGGGACTAGCGAACAATGAGCAGTTCTTC; V: TRBV25-1; D: TRBD2; size: few; J: TRBJ2-1
CDR3: CSVEEPRGGQETQYF; DNA: TGCAGCGTTGAAGAGCCAAGGGGAGGTCAAGAGACCCAGTACTTC; V: TRBV29-1; D: .; size: .; J: TRBJ2-5
CDR3: CASSAFTGLDTQYF; DNA: TGTGCCAGCAGCGCTTTCACAGGGTTAGATACGCAGTATTTT; V: TRBV9; D: .; size: many; J: TRBJ2-3
CDR3: CSAQKGTSQQYF; DNA: TGCAGTGCACAGAAGGGGACTAGTCAGCAGTATTTT; V: TRBV20-1; D: TRBD2; size: .; J: TRBJ2-3
CDR3: CASSPHLAGELFF; DNA: TGTGCCAGCAGTCCCCACCTGGCCGGGGAGCTGTTTTTT; V: TRBV12-3/TRBV12-4; D: .; size: .; J: TRBJ2-2
CDR3: CASSTWDSNNEQFF; DNA: TGTGCCAGCAGTACGTGGGACTCGAACAATGAGCAGTTCTTC; V: TRBV25-1; D: .; size: .; J: TRBJ2-1
CDR3: CASSLDRRAIYEQYF; DNA: TGCGCCAGCAGCTTGGATCGCAGGGCTATCTACGAGCAGTACTTC; V: TRBV5-1; D: .; size: few; J: TRBJ2-7
CDR3: CASSLAITYNEQFF; DNA: TGTGCCAGCAGTTTAGCAATCACCTACAATGAGCAGTTCTTC; V: TRBV12-3/TRBV12-4; D: .; size: many; J: TRBJ2-1
CDR3: CASRPGTSSYNEQFF; DNA: TGTGCCAGCAGACCCGGGACCAGCTCCTACAATGAGCAGTTCTTC; V: TRBV12-3/TRBV12-4; D: .; size: few; J: TRBJ2-1
CDR3: CASAPMTSYNEQFF; DNA: TGTGCCAGCGCCCCGATGACCTCCTACAATGAGCAGTTCTTC; V: TRBV12-3/TRBV12-4; D: .; size: few; J: TRBJ2-1
CDR3: CATSARDRLYNEQFF; DNA: TGTGCCACTTCCGCCCGGGACCGGTTATACAATGAGCAGTTCTTC; V: TRBV27; D: .; size: .; J: TRBJ2-1
CDR3: CASSLRPTNQETQYF; DNA: TGTGCCAGCAGCTTAAGGCCAACCAACCAAGAGACCCAGTACTTC; V: TRBV7-7; D: .; size: few; J: TRBJ2-5
CDR3: CASRLPDSQPQHF; DNA: TGTGCCAGCAGGCTCCCGGACAGTCAGCCCCAGCATTTT; V: TRBV28; D: .; size: few; J: TRBJ1-5
CDR3: CSARPLEGSSYNEQFF; DNA: TGCAGTGCTAGGCCATTAGAGGGGAGCTCCTACAATGAGCAGTTCTTC; V: TRBV20-1; D: .; size: few; J: TRBJ2-1
CDR3: CAISESGTPGWTEQYF; DNA: TGTGCCATCAGTGAGAGCGGGACGCCCGGCTGGACCGAGCAGTACTTC; V: TRBV10-3; D: TRBD2; size: .; J: TRBJ2-7
CDR3: CASSLQGTRDEQFF; DNA: TGTGCCAGCAGTTTGCAAGGGACTAGGGATGAGCAGTTCTTC; V: TRBV28; D: TRBD2; size: .; J: TRBJ2-1